This T cell receptor (beta chain) was recovered during a study of T cell responses to AZD1222 COVID-19 vaccine. In the case of this clone: Its antigen is unknown.

General study points: Recipients of two AZD1222 doses showed rising Spike-specific TCR breadth and depth. Donors were mostly white British, more females; clonal diversity possibly underestimated.

V lost 6 bases to trimming and J lost 0 bases, with 15 bases between them. Looked up from germline, CDR1 is LNHDA and CDR2 is SQIVND (reference sequence). The CDR3 runs 16 residues. The protocol was immunoSEQ multiplex PCR, while the TCRdb copy is restricted to in-frame clones and leaves out a portion. The sample has 85,000 to 100,000 clones, almost 80% seen once. The specimen was peripheral blood, collected on day 0 of AZD1222 vaccination. The V call is TRBV19, the J call TRBJ1-5, with D unresolved. The origin of this receptor is an adult in good health. This CDR3 reads CASSSPRGYSNQPQHF. CDR3 in DNA: TGTGCCAGTAGCTCACCCCGGGGTTATAGCAATCAGCCCCAGCATTTT.